This entry lists 19 T cell receptor beta chains sequenced from one sample in a study of control samples from healthy donors and cancer patients. Generated by immunoSEQ multiplex PCR, the TCRdb table keeps only in-frame clones and is missing some. The sample holds 100,000 to 150,000 clones, roughly 90% seen once. Material for sequencing was blood. These receptors were taken from a man aged 35 to 55 in good health.

V usage is TRBV2 and J usage is TRBJ2-5, with D perhaps matching TRBD1 (5 bases). This CDR3 has 14 residues. Trimming shortened V by 4 bases and J by 1 base, and 10 bases separated the two germline ends. Germline V CDR1 and CDR2: SNHLY, FYNNEI. CDR3 DNA: TGTGCCAGCAGTGGGCTGACAGTCCAAGAGACCCAGTACTTC. It codes for CASSGLTVQETQYF.

The chain employs TRBV19 and TRBJ1-1; D perhaps matches TRBD1 (5 bases). Trimming took off 6 bases at V and 5 bases at J, with 7 bases between the two ends. CDR3 length: 11 amino acids. Germline-derived CDR1 and CDR2 are LNHDA and SQIVND (reference sequence). CDR3 amino acids: CASSWGTEAFF. The CDR3 DNA sequence: TGTGCCAGTAGCTGGGGGACTGAAGCTTTCTTT.

This clone was seen just once. This chain links TRBV6-5 with TRBJ1-5; D unresolved. There are 14 residues in the CDR3. Germline V CDR1 and CDR2: MNHEY, SVGAGI. V lost 6 bases, J lost 3 bases, and 12 bases lay in between. The CDR3 region is CASRPGPFNQPQHF. The CDR3 DNA follows: TGTGCCAGCAGACCCGGTCCGTTCAATCAGCCCCAGCATTTT.

CDR3 region: CASSLTTVDGYTF. The CDR3 bases are TGCGCCAGCAGCTTGACCACGGTTGATGGCTACACCTTC. V and J are TRBV5-1 and TRBJ1-2; the D is unclear. Germline V gene sequence: CDR1 SGHRS, CDR2 YFSETQ. Trimming shortened V by 1 base and J by 6 bases, and 10 bases separated the two germline ends. CDR3 length equals 13 residues. The full variable domain, rest sourced from reference TRBV5-1 and TRBJ1-2, is KAGVTQTPRYLIKTRGQQVTLSCSPISGHRSVSWYQQTPGQGLQFLFEYFSETQRNKGNFPGRFSGRQFSNSRSEMNVSTLELGDSALYLCASSLTTVDGYTFGSGTRLTVV.

This chain joins TRBV5-1 and TRBJ2-5, with 12 bases lining up with TRBD2. The CDR3 runs 17 residues. Germline V gene lookup returns CDR1 SGHRS and CDR2 YFSETQ. Trimming removed 4 bases from V and 7 bases from J; junction bases left unmatched: 14. The CDR3 region is CASSDVRTSGAAGTQYF. The CDR3 bases are TGCGCCAGCAGCGACGTTAGGACTAGCGGGGCAGCCGGGACCCAGTACTTC.

This sequence joins TRBV7-2 and TRBJ2-1; D call uncertain. Trimming removed 4 bases at V and 0 bases at J, with 10 bases between. Germline V lookup: CDR1 SGHTA, CDR2 FQGNSA. There are 15 residues in the CDR3. CDR3 protein: CASSSGRTSYNEQFF. The CDR3 bases are TGTGCCAGCAGCTCTGGACGGACCTCCTACAATGAGCAGTTCTTC.

The chain employs TRBV19 and TRBJ2-2; D not resolved. CDR1 is LNHDA, CDR2 SQIVND, per germline (reference sequence). Between the trimmed V and J ends, which lost 5 bases and 7 bases, there was a span of 5 bases. The CDR3 length is 11 residues. This CDR3 is CASSLHGELFF. In DNA, the CDR3 is TGTGCCAGTAGTCTACACGGGGAGCTGTTTTTT.

The rearrangement joins TRBV5-8 to TRBJ2-2; D gene ambiguous. With 6 bases removed from V and 4 bases from J, the gap between germline ends came to 19 bases. Germline CDR1 is SGHTS and CDR2 is YDEGEE. This CDR3 has 16 residues. CDR3 in DNA: TGTGCCAGCAACAACCTACTTTCGGGTTTCACCGGGGAGCTGTTTTTT. It encodes CASNNLLSGFTGELFF.

This rearrangement joins TRBV12-3 or TRBV12-4 to TRBJ2-1; D is undetermined. The V and J ends lost 3 bases and 6 bases respectively, with 9 bases between them. This CDR3 has 13 amino acids. DNA of the CDR3: TGTGCCAGCAGTTTGGTTGCGTCCAATGAGCAGTTCTTC. It yields the protein CASSLVASNEQFF.

The rearrangement joins TRBV5-4 to TRBJ2-3, with 9 bases that match TRBD2. CDR1 is SGHNT and CDR2 is YYREEE in the germline V gene (reference sequence). V was clipped by 1 base and J by 0 bases; unmatched bases: 3. The length of the CDR3 is 16 residues. CDR3 coding DNA: TGTGCCAGCAGCTTGTATCTAGCGGGGAGCACAGATACGCAGTATTTT. Protein: CASSLYLAGSTDTQYF.

This chain joins TRBV19 and TRBJ2-1; 7 bases map to TRBD2. Germline trimming cut 10 bases from V and 0 bases from J; bases unmatched to any gene: 9. Germline V gives CDR1 LNHDA, CDR2 SQIVND (reference sequence). The CDR3 is 15 residues long. The CDR3 protein is CATYPGGSSYNEQFF. CDR3 DNA sequence: TGTGCCACCTACCCCGGGGGGAGCTCCTACAATGAGCAGTTCTTC.

The chain combines TRBV18 with TRBJ2-7; TRBD1 might be the D (6 bases). The V and J ends lost 0 bases and 6 bases respectively, with 15 bases between them. The CDR3 loop spans 15 amino acids. Germline CDR1 is KGHSH and CDR2 is LQKENI. CDR3 region: CASSPPSDRRSEQYF. The CDR3 DNA follows: TGTGCCAGCTCACCACCTTCAGACAGGCGGTCCGAGCAGTACTTC.

V and J are TRBV15 and TRBJ2-2; D assignment may be TRBD1 or TRBD2 (5 bases each). V lost 5 bases and J 0 bases, leaving 16 bases between the germline ends. Looked up from germline, CDR1 is LNHNV and CDR2 is YYDKDF (reference sequence). The CDR3 covers 17 residues. CDR3: CATSRGLEGTNTGELFF. CDR3 DNA sequence: TGTGCCACCAGCCGAGGACTCGAGGGGACGAACACCGGGGAGCTGTTTTTT.

This clone has a single count. The rearrangement links TRBV4-1 to TRBJ1-2, with D possibly being TRBD1 (6 bases). The CDR3 has 16 residues. CDR1 is MGHRA, CDR2 YSYEKL, per germline. V lost 0 bases, J lost 8 bases, and 19 bases lay in between. The CDR3 protein is CASSQDRDTLIEGYTF. In DNA form, the CDR3 reads TGCGCCAGCAGCCAAGATCGGGACACTCTAATCGAGGGCTACACCTTC.

The rearrangement uses TRBV12-3 or TRBV12-4 and TRBJ1-5; D remains unclear. This CDR3 is 12 amino acids long. Trimming removed 3 bases from V and 6 bases from J, with 6 bases in between. The CDR3 sequence: CASSFGSQPQHF. The CDR3 DNA follows: TGTGCCAGCAGTTTCGGCAGTCAGCCCCAGCATTTT.

CDR3 bases: TGCGCCAGCATCGAAGCACAGGGGGATGATCAGCCCCAGCATTTT. Its protein is CASIEAQGDDQPQHF. This chain connects TRBV10-1 to TRBJ1-5; 8 bases are shared with TRBD1. The V segment lost 7 bases and the J segment 5 bases; nucleotides outside the gene matches: 10. The CDR3 has 15 amino acids. Germline V gene lookup returns CDR1 WNHNN and CDR2 SYGVQD (reference sequence).

V and J are TRBV15 and TRBJ2-7, with a tentative D call TRBD1 (6 bases). CDR1 and CDR2 from the germline V gene are LNHNV and YYDKDF (reference sequence). V was shortened by 1 base and J by 2 bases, with 15 bases between the two germline ends. The CDR3 is 16 residues long. The CDR3 loop reads CATSRGLEGETYEQYF. The CDR3 DNA follows: TGTGCCACCAGCAGAGGGCTCGAGGGGGAAACCTACGAGCAGTACTTC.

In the case of this clone: The junction differs from germline at one of its ends, possibly a read error. Here the CDR3 DNA reads TGTGCCATCAGTCAGTCGGGTTCCCAGGAGCAGTTCTTC. Its protein product is CAISQSGSQEQFF. The V and J genes are TRBV10-3 and TRBJ2-1; no reliable D call. There are 13 residues in the CDR3. The V gene's germline CDR1 is ENHRY and CDR2 SYGVKD.

The V call is TRBV3-1 (or the pseudogene TRBV3-2), the J call TRBJ2-3, with a weak D call TRBD2 (5 bases). Germline V gene data show CDR1 as LGHDT and CDR2 as YNNKEL (reference sequence). The CDR3 runs 13 residues. Trimming removed 8 bases at V and 1 base at J, with 10 bases between. CDR3 sequence (DNA): TGTGCCAGCGAACGGCGGGGCACAGATACGCAGTATTTT. Translation gives CASERRGTDTQYF.